Below, 30 T cell receptor beta chains from the same sample are listed, as sequenced in a study of cytotoxic CD8 clonotypes in ibrutinib-treated CLL. Measured with immunoSEQ multiplex PCR; TCRdb has only the in-frame clones, and not every one. The repertoire holds 190,000 or so clones, with 72% as singletons. The sample here was PBMCs, taken after 24 months of ibrutinib treatment. These receptors originate from a human donor with chronic lymphocytic leukemia.

The chain employs TRBV4-2 and TRBJ2-7; the D is unclear. The CDR3 is 11 amino acids. The germline V and J ends were trimmed by 5 bases and 4 bases, with 6 bases remaining between them. The germline gives CDR1 LGHNA, CDR2 YNFKEQ. The CDR3 bases are TGTGCCAGCAGCTCTTCTTACGAGCAGTACTTC. Protein: CASSSSYEQYF.

This clone was observed a single time. The chain is built from TRBV5-6 and TRBJ2-7; tentative D call: TRBD1 (5 bases). Germline CDR1 is SGHDT and CDR2 is YYEEEE. Trimming removed 3 bases from V and 0 bases from J, with 10 bases in between. This CDR3 spans 14 amino acids. CDR3 coding DNA: TGTGCCAGCAGCTCCGACAGCTTCTCCTACGAGCAGTACTTC. Protein: CASSSDSFSYEQYF.

With respect to this clone: One base away lies a much larger clone, so this may be a sequencing read error. This chain connects TRBV9 to TRBJ1-4, with D maybe TRBD1 (6 bases). CDR1 and CDR2 from the germline V gene are SGDLS and YYNGEE. This CDR3 is built from 14 residues. The V and J ends lost 3 bases and 0 bases respectively, with 6 bases between them. In DNA form, the CDR3 reads TGTGCCAGCAGCGGACAGGCAACTAATGAAAAACTGTTTTTT. Translated, it gives CASSGQATNEKLFF.

This chain links TRBV28 with TRBJ2-7; weak D call: TRBD1 (5 bases). Per germline, CDR1 MDHEN and CDR2 SYDVKM. V dropped 3 bases and J dropped 3 bases, with 15 bases sitting between them. CDR3 length: 15 amino acids. CDR3 nucleotides: TGTGCCAGCAGTTTCCCTGACAGCGATAGCTACGAGCAGTACTTC. This sequence encodes CASSFPDSDSYEQYF.

The V gene is TRBV7-2, the J gene TRBJ1-2; 7 bases match TRBD1. V shed 5 bases and J 1 base; nucleotides not matched to a gene: 4. The CDR3 extends over 14 amino acids. CDR1 is SGHTA and CDR2 is FQGNSA in the germline V gene. CDR3 coding DNA: TGTGCCAGCAGCCGGGACAGTTTTAACTATGGCTACACCTTC. As protein: CASSRDSFNYGYTF.

The rearrangement links TRBV10-3 to TRBJ2-7, with TRBD1 matching 8 bases. The germline V gene has CDR1 ENHRY and CDR2 SYGVKD. V was clipped by 6 bases and J by 0 bases; unmatched bases: 7. This CDR3 is 15 amino acids long. The CDR3 sequence is CAISESGQGSYEQYF. For the CDR3, the DNA is TGTGCCATCAGCGAAAGCGGACAGGGCTCCTACGAGCAGTACTTC.

The chain recombines TRBV4-2 with TRBJ1-1; D not certain. Per the germline V gene, CDR1 is LGHNA and CDR2 is YNFKEQ. V lost 0 bases, J lost 4 bases, and 9 bases lay in between. CDR3 length equals 14 residues. Here the CDR3 reads CASSQDRRPTEAFF. In DNA, the CDR3 is TGTGCCAGCAGCCAAGATCGTCGGCCCACTGAAGCTTTCTTT.

The chain uses TRBV30 and TRBJ1-2; D perhaps matches TRBD1 (6 bases). This CDR3 is built from 14 residues. V lost 2 bases, J lost 3 bases, and 13 bases lay in between. Germline V CDR1 and CDR2: GTSNPN, SVGIG (reference sequence). CDR3 in amino acids: CAWSLGGDDYGYTF. The CDR3, as DNA: TGTGCCTGGAGTTTGGGGGGCGATGACTATGGCTACACCTTC.

The chain couples TRBV9 to TRBJ2-3; 12 bases fit TRBD2. Germline assignment: CDR1 SGDLS and CDR2 YYNGEE. Trimming cost V 4 bases and J 2 bases; bases outside gene matches: 5. This CDR3 is built from 16 residues. The DNA of the CDR3 is TGTGCCAGCAGCCCTAGACTAGCGGGAGCCACAGATACGCAGTATTTT. Protein product: CASSPRLAGATDTQYF.

This clone was counted once. The chain employs TRBV5-1 and TRBJ2-5; TRBD1 aligns across 9 bases. The germline V gene encodes CDR1 SGHRS and CDR2 YFSETQ. V lost 4 bases to trimming and J lost 5 bases; unmatched junction nucleotides: 6. CDR3 size: 14 residues. The CDR3 bases are TGCGCCAGCAGCCCGGGACAGGGCGGGGAGACCCAGTACTTC. Protein sequence: CASSPGQGGETQYF.

The V call is TRBV11-3, the J call TRBJ2-3; TRBD2 might be the D (6 bases). V lost 6 bases to trimming and J lost 0 bases, with 13 bases between them. CDR1 is SGHNT, CDR2 YENEEA, per germline. The CDR3 extends over 15 amino acids. CDR3 region: CASSIIGTSTDTQYF. The CDR3 DNA is TGTGCCAGCAGTATTATCGGGACTAGCACAGATACGCAGTATTTT.

This clone was picked up a small number of times. This chain uses TRBV30 with TRBJ1-5; 8 positions match TRBD1. Trimming removed 4 bases from V and 0 bases from J; junction bases left unmatched: 11. CDR3 length equals 17 residues. CDR1 is GTSNPN, CDR2 SVGIG, per germline (reference sequence). CDR3 bases: TGTGCCTGGAAGAGACAGGGGCGACTAAATAGCAATCAGCCCCAGCATTTT. Encoded protein: CAWKRQGRLNSNQPQHF.

This clone was found a few times. The chain is built from TRBV19 and TRBJ2-1; D is tentatively TRBD1 or TRBD2 (6 bases each). Germline CDR1 LNHDA, CDR2 SQIVND (reference sequence). There are 12 residues in the CDR3. V lost 8 bases to trimming and J lost 8 bases, with 13 bases between them. The CDR3 here is CASGKGEDEQFF. CDR3 nucleotides: TGTGCCAGTGGAAAGGGGGAGGATGAGCAGTTCTTC.

The chain recombines TRBV28 with TRBJ2-7; D might be TRBD1 (5 bases). Per the germline V gene, CDR1 is MDHEN and CDR2 is SYDVKM. This CDR3 region has 13 residues. V was trimmed by 2 bases and J by 7 bases, leaving 12 bases between them. The CDR3 region is CASSLQGRREQYF. The CDR3 region has the DNA TGTGCCAGCAGTTTACAGGGCCGGCGTGAGCAGTACTTC.

This clone was observed a handful of times. This chain uses TRBV5-4 with TRBJ2-7, with D unclear. The V end lost 2 bases, the J end lost 3 bases, and 9 bases lay between the germline ends. The CDR3 is 13 amino acids. Germline CDR1 is SGHNT and CDR2 is YYREEE (reference sequence). CDR3 DNA: TGTGCCAGCAGCTTTGGTTTCCACTACGAGCAGTACTTC. The encoded protein is CASSFGFHYEQYF.

The rearrangement uses TRBV14 and TRBJ2-7, with 8 bases lining up with TRBD2. CDR3 length equals 14 residues. Trimming removed 7 bases from V and 2 bases from J; junction bases left unmatched: 7. Germline values: CDR1 SGHDN, CDR2 FVKESK. The CDR3 protein is CASTGQREPYEQYF. The CDR3 DNA reads as TGTGCCAGCACAGGTCAGCGGGAGCCCTACGAGCAGTACTTC.

This rearrangement joins TRBV5-4 to TRBJ1-2; 7 bases fit TRBD1. The V segment lost 4 bases and the J segment 2 bases; nucleotides outside the gene matches: 8. Germline CDR1 SGHNT, CDR2 YYREEE (reference sequence). The CDR3 is 15 amino acids. In DNA form, the CDR3 reads TGTGCCAGCAGCCTTGACAGGGATGCCAACTATGGCTACACCTTC. Amino acid sequence: CASSLDRDANYGYTF.

The V and J genes are TRBV5-1 and TRBJ2-7, with D perhaps matching TRBD1 (6 bases). Trimming took 0 bases from V and 5 from J, leaving 12 bases between them. The CDR3 is 14 amino acids. Germline CDR1 is SGHRS and CDR2 is YFSETQ. The CDR3 nucleotides read TGCGCCAGCAGCTTGGTGACAGGTGGCAACGAGCAGTACTTC. Amino acid sequence: CASSLVTGGNEQYF. The full variable domain, completed using reference TRBV5-1 and TRBJ2-7, is KAGVTQTPRYLIKTRGQQVTLSCSPISGHRSVSWYQQTPGQGLQFLFEYFSETQRNKGNFPGRFSGRQFSNSRSEMNVSTLELGDSALYLCASSLVTGGNEQYFGPGTRLTVT.

In this sample, this clone turned up a few times. The chain recombines TRBV6-5 with TRBJ1-5; TRBD1 is a possible D gene (5 bases). Germline V gene lookup returns CDR1 MNHEY and CDR2 SVGAGI. The V gene lost 4 bases and the J gene lost 4 bases, with 14 bases spanning the gap. The length of the CDR3 is 15 residues. CDR3 nucleotide sequence: TGTGCCAGCAGTTCCACCGGGGACGGAAATCAGCCCCAGCATTTT. This encodes CASSSTGDGNQPQHF.

V gene TRBV7-6 combines with J gene TRBJ2-2, with 8 bases aligning to TRBD1. Germline CDR1 is SGHVS and CDR2 is FNYEAQ. The length of the CDR3 is 16 residues. V shed 4 bases, J shed 3 bases, and the junction held 7 bases outside the gene matches. Here the CDR3 reads CASSSYRGTDTGELFF. CDR3 bases: TGTGCCAGCAGCTCGTACAGGGGGACGGACACCGGGGAGCTGTTTTTT.

The chain employs TRBV5-1 and TRBJ2-7; 12 nucleotides agree with TRBD2. The CDR3 contains 17 residues. With V trimmed by 4 bases and J by 5 bases, 13 bases remained unmatched. CDR1 and CDR2 from the germline V gene are SGHRS and YFSETQ. The CDR3 DNA reads as TGCGCCAGCAGCCTACAGACTAGCGGGAGCGGCTTTGACGAGCAGTACTTC. It encodes CASSLQTSGSGFDEQYF.

The chain joins TRBV30 to TRBJ1-2, with 7 bases fitting TRBD1. Looked up from germline, CDR1 is GTSNPN and CDR2 is SVGIG (reference sequence). The trim removed 0 bases at V and 7 bases at J, leaving 5 bases unmatched. The CDR3 has 13 amino acids. This CDR3 reads CAWSVGGGSGYTF. CDR3 DNA: TGTGCCTGGAGTGTGGGAGGGGGCTCTGGCTACACCTTC. Complete variable domain (other parts from reference TRBV30 and TRBJ1-2): SQTIHQWPATLVQPVGSPLSLECTVEGTSNPNLYWYRQAAGRGLQLLFYSVGIGQISSEVPQNLSASRPQDRQFILSSKKLLLSDSGFYLCAWSVGGGSGYTFGSGTRLTVV.

The gene calls are TRBV28 and TRBJ1-3, with TRBD1 as a possible D gene (5 bases). CDR1 is MDHEN and CDR2 is SYDVKM in the germline V gene. This CDR3 has 15 residues. Trimming cost V 3 bases and J 5 bases, with 14 bases left between them. The CDR3 here is CASSFGRDPRNTIYF. CDR3 nucleotide sequence: TGTGCCAGCAGTTTTGGACGGGACCCCCGAAACACCATATATTTT.

The V and J genes are TRBV11-2 and TRBJ2-5; 8 bases are shared with TRBD2. The V and J ends lost 0 bases and 4 bases, in that order; junction bases with no gene match: 7. CDR3 length equals 16 residues. CDR1 and CDR2 (germline): SGHAT, FQNNGV. The CDR3: CASSLDVAGTAETQYF. For the CDR3, the DNA is TGTGCCAGCAGCTTAGACGTAGCGGGAACGGCAGAGACCCAGTACTTC.

The gene calls are TRBV6-1 and TRBJ1-5; D call uncertain. Trimming left V 2 bases short and J 7 bases short, with 12 bases between. Germline V gene data show CDR1 as MNHNS and CDR2 as SASEGT. This CDR3 spans 14 amino acids. CDR3 amino acids: CASSEYRTYQPQHF. The CDR3 DNA reads as TGTGCCAGCAGTGAATATAGGACTTACCAGCCCCAGCATTTT.

V gene TRBV18 combines with J gene TRBJ2-7, with D possibly TRBD1 on 7 matching bases. The CDR3 length is 16 residues. The ends were cut back, 3 bases at V and 4 bases at J, with 19 bases in the middle. CDR1 is KGHSH and CDR2 is LQKENI in the germline V gene. CDR3: CASSPRDSRGVYEQYF. CDR3 nucleotide sequence: TGTGCCAGCTCACCCCGGGACAGCCGCGGGGTGTACGAGCAGTACTTC.

This clone was observed a single time. The chain joins TRBV25-1 to TRBJ2-1; 10 positions match TRBD2. Germline CDR1 is MGHDK and CDR2 is SYGVNS. The CDR3 has 13 amino acids. V trimming: 10 bases; J trimming: 6 bases; junction bases outside the gene matches: 6. In DNA form, the CDR3 reads TGTGCCATCGGAGCGGGAGGGATCAATGAGCAGTTCTTC. Its protein product is CAIGAGGINEQFF.

This clone came up a few times. The chain is built from TRBV9 and TRBJ1-2; 8 bases are a match to TRBD1. After removal of 4 bases from V and 8 bases from J, the junction contained 10 bases not matched to a gene. CDR1 and CDR2 from the germline V gene are SGDLS and YYNGEE. CDR3 size: 14 residues. The CDR3 spells CASSPGRTGKGYTF. CDR3 bases: TGTGCCAGCAGCCCAGGTCGGACAGGGAAAGGCTACACCTTC.

The V call is TRBV7-9, the J call TRBJ2-7; D gene ambiguous. Germline CDR1 and CDR2: SEHNR and FQNEAQ (reference sequence). Trimming took off 1 base at V and 3 bases at J, with 7 bases between the two ends. The CDR3 contains 13 residues. As DNA, the CDR3 is TGTGCCAGCAGCTTAGATGGGCACTACGAGCAGTACTTC. This translates into CASSLDGHYEQYF.

The V and J genes are TRBV7-2 and TRBJ2-1, with a tentative D call TRBD2 (5 bases). Looked up from germline, CDR1 is SGHTA and CDR2 is FQGNSA. Trimming pared 5 bases from V and 12 bases from J, leaving 14 bases between. The CDR3 runs 12 residues. In DNA, the CDR3 is TGTGCCAGCAGCACGACTACTTGGAGGCAGTTCTTC. Amino acid sequence: CASSTTTWRQFF.